These 6 T cell receptor beta chains were sequenced from one sample in a study of beta chain features in type 1 diabetes. For these receptors, no antigen is known. Isolated RNA was reverse transcribed in full, so expressed TCRB transcripts were sequenced. Profiling relied on immunoSEQ multiplex PCR, and the TCRdb table lists in-frame clones only, not all of them. The sample records about 190,000 clones, under 9.5% being singletons. Study-level findings and limits: Significant though moderate, a shortening of TCRB CDR3s appeared in all four CD4+ subsets of Type 1 diabetes patients.

The sample was central memory CD4+ T cells from blood. These receptors originate from a young man with type 1 diabetes.

The J gene is TRBJ2-7, the V gene TRBV12-2; TRBD1, the table's D call, was not compared with the DNA. TRBV12-2 is given as a pseudogene. The CDR3 runs to 15 residues. CDR3 sequence: CASRLDRQVTYEQYF. The CDR3 nucleotides read TGTGCAAGTCGCTTAGACAGGCAGGTAACCTACGAGCAGTACTTC.

The rearrangement uses TRBV11-2 and TRBJ2-1, with TRBD2 identical over 7 bases. Germline V lookup: CDR1 SGHAT, CDR2 FQNNGV. The CDR3 has 13 amino acids. J was trimmed by 6 bases and V by 5 bases; bases with no gene match: 4. The CDR3 bases are TGTGCCAGCAGCGCGGGGGTCGGCAATGAGCAGTTCTTC. This gives the protein CASSAGVGNEQFF.

This clone has only a few counts. The rearrangement links TRBV25-1 to TRBJ1-2; D is unclear. Germline V gives CDR1 MGHDK, CDR2 SYGVNS. V shed 3 bases and J shed 3 bases, with 17 bases lying between them. This CDR3 comprises 16 residues. This chain's CDR3 is CASSDPKFRGHYGYTF. In nucleotides, the CDR3 is TGTGCCAGCAGTGACCCGAAATTCCGTGGGCACTATGGCTACACCTTC.

This clone has just a few counts. Sequence at one end of the junction differs from germline and may be a read error. The chain couples TRBV15 to TRBJ2-3; 14 nucleotides line up with TRBD2. This CDR3 spans 17 amino acids. Germline loops: CDR1 LNHNV, CDR2 YYDKDF (reference sequence). CDR3 residues: CATSSGVTSGGAFAGNF. In DNA form, the CDR3 reads TGTGCCACCAGCAGTGGGGTGACTAGCGGGGGGGCGTTTGCCGGCAATTTT.

As for this clone: Other DNA sequences from this sample encode an identical CDR3 as well. The V call is TRBV28, the J call TRBJ1-2, with D hard to call. CDR3 length equals 13 residues. Germline CDR1 and CDR2: MDHEN and SYDVKM. Trimming pared 1 base from V and 8 bases from J, leaving 11 bases between. The CDR3 nucleotides read TGTGCCAGCAGTTTATATAGGGAGTACGGCTACACCTTC. Translation: CASSLYREYGYTF.

This rearrangement joins TRBV27 to TRBJ2-1; possibly TRBD2 for D (5 bases). The length of the CDR3 is 13 residues. Germline V gives CDR1 MNHEY, CDR2 SMNVEV (reference sequence). V lost 4 bases and J lost 6, with 10 bases in between. CDR3 coding DNA: TGTGCCAGCAGTTCGCGGACTGTCAATGAGCAGTTCTTC. It is translated as CASSSRTVNEQFF.